A single sample gave rise to the 21 T cell receptor beta chains below, sequenced in a study of monozygotic twins with inflammatory bowel disease. TCRdb processed the 5' RACE reads again and assigns one entry to each CDR3 protein, with no DNA. This sample's table reports around 450,000 distinct CDR3 sequences. Sequencing was performed on blood. These TCRs come from a human donor with ulcerative colitis or Crohn's disease, or a healthy co-twin of an affected twin (not recorded which).

This chain joins TRBV2 and TRBJ1-5; lacking DNA, the TRBD1 call made by TCRdb goes unchecked. Germline V gives CDR1 SNHLY, CDR2 FYNNEI. This CDR3 has 13 amino acids. CDR3 protein: CASSEDMNQPQHF.

The chain is built from TRBV6-1 and TRBJ1-5. This CDR3 contains 13 residues. The V gene's germline CDR1 is MNHNS and CDR2 SASEGT. The CDR3 sequence: CASSEVSDQPQHF.

The chain couples TRBV4-3 to TRBJ1-5. The CDR3 is 16 amino acids. Looked up from germline, CDR1 is LGHNA and CDR2 is YSLEER. Here the CDR3 reads CASSQDHSISNQPQHF.

The chain employs TRBV10-3 and TRBJ1-5; TCRdb picks TRBD1, but there is no DNA to check that call. This CDR3 spans 14 amino acids. The germline V gene encodes CDR1 ENHRY and CDR2 SYGVKD. CDR3 protein: CAIGWEGGNQPQHF.

This sequence joins TRBV30 and TRBJ1-1. There are 15 residues in the CDR3. Germline assignment: CDR1 GTSNPN and CDR2 SVGIG (reference sequence). The CDR3 loop reads CAWSVHETVNTEAFF.

The rearrangement joins TRBV5-1 to TRBJ2-1; TCRdb calls TRBD2, which cannot be checked without DNA. CDR1 is SGHRS and CDR2 is YFSETQ in the germline V gene. The CDR3 consists of 14 residues. The CDR3 protein is CASSLGEFANEQFF.

CDR3 amino acids: CSVLGTYEQYF. The V and J genes are TRBV29-1 and TRBJ2-7. Germline lookup yields CDR1 SQVTM and CDR2 ANQGSEA. The CDR3 spans 11 residues.

V usage is TRBV13 and J usage is TRBJ2-2. Germline loops: CDR1 PRHDT, CDR2 FYEKMQ (reference sequence). The CDR3 covers 15 residues. This CDR3 is CASSLAPQAPGELFF. Combining the CDR3 with reference TRBV13 and TRBJ2-2 gives the whole variable domain AAGVIQSPRHLIKEKRETATLKCYPIPRHDTVYWYQQGPGQDPQFLISFYEKMQSDKGSIPDRFSAQQFSDYHSELNMSSLELGDSALYFCASSLAPQAPGELFFGEGSRLTVL.

The V and J genes are TRBV7-2 and TRBJ2-7. The CDR3 contains 12 residues. In germline, CDR1 is SGHTA, CDR2 FQGNSA. Here the CDR3 reads CASSLDLGGWYF.

This rearrangement joins TRBV29-1 to TRBJ2-1; the D gene TCRdb calls, TRBD2, cannot be checked with no DNA. Germline assignment: CDR1 SQVTM and CDR2 ANQGSEA. The CDR3 has 16 residues. CDR3 region: CSVRTSGGRSYNEQFF.

The gene calls are TRBV6-1 and TRBJ2-5; the TCRdb D gene call, TRBD1, has no DNA to confirm it. The CDR3 length is 15 residues. Per germline, CDR1 MNHNS and CDR2 SASEGT. The CDR3 is CASSLRGHSQETQYF.

The CDR3 region is CASSGQGAGADTQYF. The chain joins TRBV2 to TRBJ2-3; there is no DNA to check the TCRdb D call of TRBD1. Looked up from germline, CDR1 is SNHLY and CDR2 is FYNNEI. The CDR3 runs to 15 residues.

The chain has TRBV4-1 and TRBJ2-3; the TRBD1 assignment by TCRdb is unverifiable without DNA. Germline V lookup: CDR1 MGHRA, CDR2 YSYEKL. The CDR3 has 14 residues. This chain's CDR3 is CASSSDPWTDTQYF.

The chain employs TRBV7-9 and TRBJ1-5. CDR3 size: 14 residues. Germline V lookup: CDR1 SEHNR, CDR2 FQNEAQ (reference sequence). The CDR3 spells CASSLESVGQPQHF.

This chain connects TRBV27 to TRBJ1-6; lacking DNA, the TRBD1 call made by TCRdb goes unchecked. Per germline, CDR1 MNHEY and CDR2 SMNVEV (reference sequence). This CDR3 comprises 15 residues. The chain's CDR3 is CASSLRQPYNSPLHF.

The chain employs TRBV24-1 and TRBJ1-2; the D call of TRBD1 rests on TCRdb alone, since no DNA is present to check it. In germline, CDR1 is KGHDR, CDR2 SFDVKD. CDR3 length: 15 amino acids. This chain's CDR3 is CATSDPRQGSYGYTF.

The chain is built from TRBV9 and TRBJ1-1; TCRdb gives TRBD1 as the D gene, but with no DNA this cannot be confirmed. The CDR3 is 14 residues long. CDR1 is SGDLS, CDR2 YYNGEE, per germline. The CDR3 region is CASSVQTGVSEAFF. Drawing the rest from reference TRBV9 and TRBJ1-1, the complete variable domain is DSGVTQTPKHLITATGQRVTLRCSPRSGDLSVYWYQQSLDQGLQFLIQYYNGEERAKGNILERFSAQQFPDLHSELNLSSLELGDSALYFCASSVQTGVSEAFFGQGTRLTVV.

The V gene is TRBV6-2 or TRBV6-3, the J gene TRBJ2-5; TCRdb gives TRBD2 as the D gene, but with no DNA this cannot be confirmed. CDR1 MNHEY and CDR2 SVGEGT come from the germline V gene. This CDR3 region has 15 residues. This chain's CDR3 is CASSPLAGVGETQYF.

The chain recombines TRBV5-1 with TRBJ2-3; TCRdb lists TRBD1, though no DNA is available to test this call. There are 15 residues in the CDR3. The germline gives CDR1 SGHRS, CDR2 YFSETQ. CDR3 protein: CASRPPAGSTDTQYF.

The chain carries TRBV6-5 and TRBJ1-1; TCRdb returns TRBD1, unconfirmable since there is no DNA. Germline CDR1 MNHEY, CDR2 SVGAGI. CDR3 length equals 14 residues. The chain's CDR3 is CASSTRTANTEAFF.

J is TRBJ2-3 and V is TRBV7-3; the D gene TCRdb calls, TRBD1, cannot be checked with no DNA. CDR1 is SGHTA and CDR2 is FQGTGA in the germline V gene. The CDR3 sequence is 12 residues long. CDR3 residues: CASSNRGDTQYF.